Presented here are 5 T cell receptor beta chains from one specimen sequenced in a study of shared clonotypes between healthy human individuals. The data were produced by immunoSEQ multiplex PCR, yet TCRdb's version contains in-frame clones alone and is incomplete. The table lists some 2.1 million clones, roughly 93% of them singletons. Positive CCR7 selection of CD45RO-negative cells yielded the naive CD8 cells, and terminally differentiated effector memory CD45RA+ cells were excluded. The specimen sequenced was naive CD8+ T cells from PBMCs. The receptors shown here come from a young man in good health. Some clones in this sample may be carry-over from other donors' samples.

The V and J genes are TRBV6-6 and TRBJ1-5; TRBD1 agrees at 7 bases. Germline V CDR1 and CDR2: MNHNY, SVGAGI (reference sequence). The CDR3 consists of 15 residues. Losses at the gene ends were 4 bases for V and 4 bases for J; bases not matched to a gene: 7. The CDR3 sequence: CASSSLTGVNQPQHF. For the CDR3, the DNA is TGTGCCAGCAGTTCCCTCACAGGGGTGAATCAGCCCCAGCATTTT.

The V and J genes are TRBV28 and TRBJ2-7; TRBD1 agrees at 12 bases. J lost 3 bases, V lost 1 base, and 7 bases had no gene match. Germline V CDR1 and CDR2: MDHEN, SYDVKM. The CDR3 runs 17 residues. CDR3 loop: CASSLSGTGGAFYEQYF. The CDR3 bases are TGTGCCAGCAGTTTATCCGGGACAGGGGGCGCCTTCTACGAGCAGTACTTC.

This chain links TRBV25-1 with TRBJ2-3, with a possible D match to TRBD2 (5 bases). V lost 4 bases and J lost 2, with 16 bases in between. The CDR3 is made up of 16 amino acids. Germline V gives CDR1 MGHDK, CDR2 SYGVNS. The CDR3 sequence is CASSGASIATTDTQYF. DNA of the CDR3: TGTGCCAGCAGTGGGGCTAGCATTGCCACCACAGATACGCAGTATTTT. Looking up the rest from reference TRBV25-1 and TRBJ2-3 gives the full variable domain: EADIYQTPRYLVIGTGKKITLECSQTMGHDKMYWYQQDPGMELHLIHYSYGVNSTEKGDLSSESTVSRIRTEHFPLTLESARPSHTSQYLCASSGASIATTDTQYFGPGTRLTVL.

This chain connects TRBV7-9 to TRBJ1-1, with D unclear. V was trimmed by 5 bases and J by 1 base, leaving 11 bases between them. Germline values: CDR1 SEHNR, CDR2 FQNEAQ (reference sequence). The CDR3 is 14 residues long. In DNA form, the CDR3 reads TGTGCCAGCAGCCGAGGGATTCGGAACACTGAAGCTTTCTTT. It translates to CASSRGIRNTEAFF.

The V call is TRBV6-1, the J call TRBJ2-7; either TRBD1 or TRBD2 may fit D (7 bases each). Between the trimmed V and J ends, which lost 10 bases and 6 bases, there was a span of 13 bases. The CDR3 totals 11 residues. Germline assignment: CDR1 MNHNS and CDR2 SASEGT. CDR3 protein: CATGGGFEQYF. The CDR3 bases are TGTGCCACAGGGGGGGGGTTCGAGCAGTACTTC.